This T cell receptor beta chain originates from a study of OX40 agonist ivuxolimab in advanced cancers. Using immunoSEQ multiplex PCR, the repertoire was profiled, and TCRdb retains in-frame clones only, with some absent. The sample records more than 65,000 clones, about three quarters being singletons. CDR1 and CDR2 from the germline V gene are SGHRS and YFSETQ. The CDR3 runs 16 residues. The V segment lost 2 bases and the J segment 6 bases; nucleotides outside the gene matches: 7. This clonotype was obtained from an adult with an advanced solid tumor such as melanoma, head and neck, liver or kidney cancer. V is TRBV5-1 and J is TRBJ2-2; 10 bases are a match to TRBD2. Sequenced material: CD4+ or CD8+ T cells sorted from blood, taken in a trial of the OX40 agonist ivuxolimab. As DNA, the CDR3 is TGCGCCAGCAGCTTAAGCGGGAGGGCCAAGGCCGGGGAGCTGTTTTTT. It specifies CASSLSGRAKAGELFF.